This T cell receptor (beta chain) stems from a study of T cell responses to AZD1222 COVID-19 vaccine (TCRdb year 2021). Regarding the research as a whole: AZD1222 recipients whose second dose came at about 4 weeks and those whose second dose came at about 12 weeks were combined into one group, since spike-specific TCR depth and breadth did not differ between the two schedules. Trial participants were enrolled into age subgroups of 18-55, 56-69 and 70-plus years, which contained about 150, 27 and 61 TCR-sequenced participants, respectively. TCR sequencing was performed for roughly 240 trial participants, of whom roughly 200 were given two doses of AZD1222 and some 26 were given two doses of MenACWY control vaccine.

Beyond this particular receptor, the publication reports: The 56-69-year group was small, and its depth increase did not reach significance, likely because of low power. CD4 TCRs associated with the vaccine covered the entire spike protein, and the dominant responses were in regions 160-218 and 743-854. Most participants were white British and females outnumbered males, and the authors suggested that clonal diversity may have been underestimated. Epitopes outside the regions mutated in the B.1.351 and B.1.1.7 variants were reportedly recognized by nearly half of the unique spike-specific TCRs. Because no day 14 peak-response samples were available, repertoires were characterized only after the peak T cell response. Conclusions about previously exposed vaccinees are limited, since just five or six AZD1222 recipients were seropositive for SARS-CoV-2 at baseline. After two AZD1222 doses, both the breadth and the depth of spike-specific TCRs were significantly higher than at day 0 and than in MenACWY recipients.

In light of the paper, this sample's time point label describes: baseline before first vaccination. Vaccinee samples came from UK trials COV001 and COV002, including a single-blind randomized controlled phase 2/3 trial of AZD1222 (ChAdOx1 nCoV-19) in healthy adults. For TCRbeta chain sequencing, PBMC samples were collected from trial participants at day 0 and at day 28 after the second dose. The CDR3 regions of human TCRbeta chains were subjected to immunosequencing. Per the authors' processing: Repertoire TCRs were matched against a reference library of SARS-CoV-2-specific TCRs generated with the MIRA antigen-specificity platform. Breadth meant the fraction of unique TCRs that were SARS-CoV-2-associated, whereas depth meant the fraction of total T cells that were SARS-CoV-2-associated. Using the MIRA data, each spike-specific TCR was mapped to the spike region that the TCR reacts to and placed in a CD4 or CD8 class. Log10-transformed breadth and depth values were compared by one-way ANOVA with Sidak's multiple comparisons tests. In its TCRdb copy, this immuneACCESS table keeps in-frame sequences only and misses some clones. Where compared with another copy, unresolved V genes explain less than half of these, and the others have no known cause. V and J calls and clone size are as listed in that table; D and trimming were resolved from the DNA. The sample yields 120,000 or so clones; 92% were counted once. The ten largest clonotypes hold 0.9% to 1.2% of the sample.

Taken from cysteine to phenylalanine, the CDR3 has 15 residues. Kept here is only the CDR3 DNA, which spans 45 bases and is read in frame from base 1. CDR1 and CDR2 were assigned from the germline V gene (reference sequence) as GTSNPN and SVGIG. Between the V and J ends, shortened by 0 bases and 5 bases respectively, the junction contains 17 bases. Concerning this clone: No antigen is known for it. Per-base qualities were not stored, and no clone one base away is much larger.

This chain joins TRBV30 to TRBJ2-7; 5 matching bases give a weak D call of TRBD1. This TCR was sampled from an adult in good health. This specimen was peripheral blood, taken on day 0 of AZD1222 vaccination. For the CDR3, the sequence is CAWSVKGPRAHEQYF. The sequence in DNA is TGTGCCTGGAGTGTAAAGGGTCCCAGGGCCCACGAGCAGTACTTC. Supplemented by the reference TRBV30 and TRBJ2-7 proteins around the CDR3, the complete variable domain is SQTIHQWPATLVQPVGSPLSLECTVEGTSNPNLYWYRQAAGRGLQLLFYSVGIGQISSEVPQNLSASRPQDRQFILSSKKLLLSDSGFYLCAWSVKGPRAHEQYFGPGTRLTVT.